What follows describes a single TCR beta chain. This sample is drawn from a study of OX40 agonist ivuxolimab in advanced cancers. V lost 4 bases and J 5 bases, leaving 16 bases between the germline ends. Per germline, CDR1 SGHRS and CDR2 YFSETQ. The CDR3 length is 15 residues. The method was immunoSEQ multiplex PCR; TCRdb's version includes in-frame clones alone and lacks a portion of them. The table shows some 71,000 clones, with 84% occurring only once. The TCR originated in an adult with an advanced solid tumor such as melanoma, head and neck, liver or kidney cancer. The sample was CD4+ or CD8+ T cells sorted from blood, taken in a trial of the OX40 agonist ivuxolimab. This rearrangement joins TRBV5-1 to TRBJ1-5; the D gene is possibly TRBD1 (6 bases). CDR3 amino acids: CASSQGGTSDQPQHF. The CDR3 coding sequence is TGCGCCAGCAGCCAAGGGGGGACTTCAGATCAGCCCCAGCATTTT.